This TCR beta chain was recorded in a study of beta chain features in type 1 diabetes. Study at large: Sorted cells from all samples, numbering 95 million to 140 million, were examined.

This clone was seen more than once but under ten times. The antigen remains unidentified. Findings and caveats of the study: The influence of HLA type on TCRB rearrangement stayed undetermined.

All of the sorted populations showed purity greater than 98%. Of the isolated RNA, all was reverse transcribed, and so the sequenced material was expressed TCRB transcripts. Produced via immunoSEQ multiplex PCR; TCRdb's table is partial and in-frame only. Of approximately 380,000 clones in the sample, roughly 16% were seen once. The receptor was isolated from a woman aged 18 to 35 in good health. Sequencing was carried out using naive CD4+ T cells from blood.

CDR3 DNA: TGTGCCAGACTTAGCGGGAGGGCTGACGAGCAGTACTTC. It yields the protein CARLSGRADEQYF. This chain uses TRBV21-1 with TRBJ2-7; no check of the table's D call, TRBD2, against the DNA was made. TRBV21-1 is a documented pseudogene. This CDR3 spans 13 amino acids.